The 6 T cell receptor beta chains listed next were all sequenced from one sample in a study of neurological immune-mediated disorders. TCRdb fed the 5' RACE reads into MiXCR, producing one record per CDR3 protein. This sample carries approximately 23,000 distinct CDR3 sequences, more than 9% of them seen once, and the ten largest clones take approximately 21%. Sequencing used PBMCs. These TCRs come from an older woman with HTLV-1-associated myelopathy (HAM/TSP).

There are many counts of this clonotype. The chain employs TRBV27 and TRBJ1-1, with 9 bases matching TRBD1. Germline assignment: CDR1 MNHEY and CDR2 SMNVEV (reference sequence). The CDR3 totals 15 residues. The J segment lost 6 bases and the V segment lost 6 bases, leaving 11 bases of the junction unmatched. In DNA form, the CDR3 reads TGTGCCAGCAGCCCCAGACAGGGGGGGACGGCTGAAGCTTTCTTT. This gives the protein CASSPRQGGTAEAFF.

This clonotype is classed as medium-sized. The chain is built from TRBV29-1 and TRBJ2-5, with D unresolved. The germline V gene encodes CDR1 SQVTM and CDR2 ANQGSEA. Trimming left V 4 bases short and J 2 bases short, with 11 bases between. The CDR3 consists of 13 residues. The CDR3 DNA is TGCAGCGTTGGGGGTCTTGGACAAGAGACCCAGTACTTC. Protein sequence: CSVGGLGQETQYF. The full variable domain, rest sourced from reference TRBV29-1 and TRBJ2-5, is SAVISQKPSRDICQRGTSLTIQCQVDSQVTMMFWYRQQPGQSLTLIATANQGSEATYESGFVIDKFPISRPNLTFSTLTVSNMSPEDSSIYLCSVGGLGQETQYFGPGTRLLVL.

This clonotype was detected many times. The chain couples TRBV10-2 to TRBJ1-1; no definite D call. Germline assignment: CDR1 WSHSY and CDR2 SAAADI. The CDR3 consists of 14 residues. The ends were cut back, 6 bases at V and 6 bases at J, with 17 bases in the middle. Written as DNA, the CDR3 is TGCGCCAGCAGGGCCTGGGTGTCGTCCGCTGAAGCTTTCTTT. Translating it yields CASRAWVSSAEAFF.

The sample holds many counts of this clonotype. V and J are TRBV20-1 and TRBJ2-4; 7 positions match TRBD2. V lost 3 bases and J lost 0; bases outside the gene matches: 11. The germline CDR1 and CDR2 sequences are DFQATT and SNEGSKA (reference sequence). The CDR3 runs 17 residues. CDR3 in amino acids: CSASGARGDLAKNIQYF. Written as DNA, the CDR3 is TGCAGTGCTAGCGGCGCTCGGGGGGACCTAGCCAAAAACATTCAGTACTTC.

At least ten counts were recorded for this clonotype. The chain uses TRBV7-2 and TRBJ2-3; D unresolved. Trimming cost V 2 bases and J 0 bases, with 9 bases left between them. Germline V gives CDR1 SGHTA, CDR2 FQGNSA. The CDR3 sequence is 15 residues long. Here the CDR3 reads CASSLMTVSTDTQYF. DNA for the CDR3: TGTGCCAGCAGCTTAATGACGGTTAGCACAGATACGCAGTATTTT. The complete variable domain, with remaining parts taken from reference TRBV7-2 and TRBJ2-3, reads GAGVSQSPSNKVTEKGKDVELRCDPISGHTALYWYRQSLGQGLEFLIYFQGNSAPDKSGLPSDRFSAERTGGSVSTLTIQRTQQEDSAVYLCASSLMTVSTDTQYFGPGTRLTVL.

By share of the sample, this clonotype is medium-sized. The V call is TRBV4-2, the J call TRBJ1-5; D possibly corresponds to TRBD1 (5 bases). The V gene's germline CDR1 is LGHNA and CDR2 YNFKEQ. The length of the CDR3 is 13 residues. Trimming left V 0 bases short and J 9 bases short, with 9 bases between. DNA for the CDR3: TGTGCCAGCAGCCAAGAGAGGGGTGTGCCCCAGCATTTT. It encodes CASSQERGVPQHF.